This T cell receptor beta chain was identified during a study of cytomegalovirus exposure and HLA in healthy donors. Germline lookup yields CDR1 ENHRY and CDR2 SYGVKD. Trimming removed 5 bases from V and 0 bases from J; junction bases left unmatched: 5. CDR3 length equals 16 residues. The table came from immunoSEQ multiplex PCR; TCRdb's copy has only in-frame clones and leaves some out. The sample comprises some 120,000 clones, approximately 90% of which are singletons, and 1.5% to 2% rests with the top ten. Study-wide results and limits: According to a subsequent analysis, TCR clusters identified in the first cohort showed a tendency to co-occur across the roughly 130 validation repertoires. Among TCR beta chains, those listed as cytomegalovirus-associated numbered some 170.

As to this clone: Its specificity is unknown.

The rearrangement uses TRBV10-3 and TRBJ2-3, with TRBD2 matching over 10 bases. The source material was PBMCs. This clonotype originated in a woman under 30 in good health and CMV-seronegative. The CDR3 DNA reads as TGTGCCATCAGTCGGAGGACTAGCGGCAGCACAGATACGCAGTATTTT. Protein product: CAISRRTSGSTDTQYF.